What follows is one T cell receptor beta chain and its context. There is no known antigen for this receptor. No much larger clone is present one base from it, and per-base qualities are unavailable. The sample comes from a study of blood T cell repertoires in COVID-19 (TCRdb year 2020). Turning to the overall study: The collaborator samples originated in the United States, Italy and Spain and spanned the acute and convalescent phases of COVID-19. The prospective study material was composed of cDNA or gDNA derived from T cells, B-cell-depleted T cells, or PBMCs. The dataset comprised deeply sampled blood TCRbeta repertoires from subjects exposed to, actively infected with, or recovered from COVID-19. The repertoires were made available in a free public database intended to serve as a resource for research on the immune response to SARS-CoV-2. Samples came from the ongoing ImmuneRACE study (first 160 participants) plus 1,254 subjects from 6 global collaborators. A de-identified subject ID, COVID-19 status, age in years and sex were almost always included in the sample metadata. Where available, HLA class I and class II types were taken from metadata supplied by the sample provider and were not determined by assay-based typing.

Each collaborating institution followed its own protocols to collect whole blood in K2EDTA tubes. Collaborator samples were shipped for TCRbeta analysis as frozen whole blood, isolated PBMCs, or DNA extracted from either sample type. The full study reports these points: Clinical and demographic metadata were provided uncurated, with the amount varying by source and participant.

TCRbeta CDR3 regions were amplified from genomic DNA using the immunoSEQ Assay, a bias-controlled multiplex PCR. Per the source publication's procedure: Nucleated cell counts per sample were estimated from amplification of reference gene primers within the assay. To quantify the absolute abundance of each unique TCRbeta CDR3 rearrangement, sequence reads were collapsed and filtered. Productive Simpson clonality was computed per sample as the square root of Simpson's diversity index over productive rearrangements. Imported from immuneACCESS, the table was reduced by TCRdb to in-frame sequences with V and J called. These copies leave out some clones; in studies compared against another copy, an unresolved V gene accounts for under half, and the cause of the remainder is not known. V, J and clone size derive from that table, while D and trimming were established from the DNA sequence. In this sample the table shows about 43,000 clones, 87% of which occur a single time. About a tenth of the sample rests with the top ten.

Sequencing was done on a sample of peripheral blood. The TCR sequence derives from a woman aged 80 or over with active COVID-19.

The nucleotide sequence is given as TGTGCCAGCAGCCCCCCAAGGGGGATTGGCGGGGAGCTGTTTTTT. It codes for CASSPPRGIGGELFF. The chain is assembled from TRBV7-3 and TRBJ2-2; TRBD1 might be the D gene, on 6 matching bases. The junction carries 17 bases between V and J, which are trimmed by 5 bases and 7 bases respectively. Spanning cysteine to phenylalanine, the CDR3 consists of 15 amino acids. Of all the DNA, just the CDR3 is kept, 45 bases in frame from base 1. CDR1 and CDR2 (SGHTA, FQGTGA) derive from the germline V gene.